Listed below are T cell receptor beta chains from one sample, sequenced in a study of shared clonotypes between healthy human individuals. Profiled with immunoSEQ multiplex PCR; TCRdb holds only in-frame clones, not every one. The data contain 1.5 million to 2.5 million clones, less than 95% of them singletons. Sequences were obtained from naive CD8+ T cells sorted from blood. The source of these receptors is a man aged 18 to 35 in good health. Each CDR3 is given with its conserved first and last residue. D genes are given only for firm matches. The size field is filled for only some rows; it gives once, few, many or a size class.

v_gene,d_gene,len,abundance,j_gene,CDR3nt,CDR3aa
TRBV7-2,TRBD2,17,-,TRBJ2-3,TGTGCCAGCAGCTTCCATCTTCTAGCGGGAGTGGGAGATACGCAGTATTTT,CASSFHLLAGVGDTQYF
TRBV5-1,-,15,-,TRBJ2-1,TGCGCCAGCAGGAGGCTAGCCGACTTCTACAATGAGCAGTTCTTC,CASRRLADFYNEQFF
TRBV6-1,-,15,-,TRBJ1-5,TGTGCCAGCAGTGAAGGGGACCTTAGCTATCAGCCCCAGCATTTT,CASSEGDLSYQPQHF
TRBV5-4,TRBD2,15,-,TRBJ2-3,TGTGCCAGCAGTACTAGCGGGGGGGCTGCAGATACGCAGTATTTT,CASSTSGGAADTQYF
TRBV5-6,-,12,-,TRBJ1-2,TGTGCCAGCAGCTTGGGTGGGGCGGGCTACACCTTC,CASSLGGAGYTF
TRBV30,-,13,-,TRBJ2-5,TGTGCCTGGAACATTGTCGGGGGAGAGACCCAGTACTTC,CAWNIVGGETQYF
TRBV9,-,14,-,TRBJ2-7,TGTGCCAGCAGCGTCGGGACGGATTCCTACGAGCAGTACTTC,CASSVGTDSYEQYF
TRBV4-3,-,13,-,TRBJ2-7,TGCGCCAGCAGCCAAGATCTGCTCTACGAGCAGTACTTC,CASSQDLLYEQYF
TRBV5-6,-,13,once,TRBJ1-1,TGTGCCAGCGATGCAGGCTTTAGCACTGAAGCTTTCTTT,CASDAGFSTEAFF
TRBV7-8,TRBD2,16,once,TRBJ2-1,TGTGCCAGCAGCACGGGACTAGTTGGGTCCTACAATGAGCAGTTCTTC,CASSTGLVGSYNEQFF
TRBV6-6,-,15,-,TRBJ2-7,TGTGCCAGCAGTTACTCGGTAGCGCCCTGGGGAGAGCAGTACTTC,CASSYSVAPWGEQYF
TRBV7-9,TRBD1,17,-,TRBJ1-1,TGTGCCAGCAGCTTACCCGGACAGGGGGCCCCCGACACTGAAGCTTTCTTT,CASSLPGQGAPDTEAFF
TRBV10-3,-,17,-,TRBJ1-6,TGTGCCATCAGTGAGGTCGGGGGGCTCTCCTATAATTCACCCCTCCACTTT,CAISEVGGLSYNSPLHF
TRBV27,-,14,once,TRBJ1-1,TGTGCCAGCACCTGGACAGAAGGGGACACTGAAGCTTTCTTT,CASTWTEGDTEAFF
TRBV9,TRBD2,21,-,TRBJ2-5,TGTGCCAGCAGCGACCACAGGGGGCCGGAACTAGCGGGAGAACGGCCAGAGACCCAGTACTTC,CASSDHRGPELAGERPETQYF
TRBV9,-,15,-,TRBJ2-7,TGTGCCAGCAGCGTCGGGACGACTGGGGGTGACGAGCAGTACTTC,CASSVGTTGGDEQYF
TRBV6-1,-,14,once,TRBJ1-2,TGTGCCAGCAGTGAGGGTTTTGGGTCCCAGAGGGACACCTTC,CASSEGFGSQRDTF
TRBV9,-,14,-,TRBJ2-3,TGTGCCAGCAGCGTTGGAGGGGGGTCAGATACGCAGTATTTT,CASSVGGGSDTQYF
TRBV5-6,-,18,-,TRBJ1-6,TGTGCCAGCAGCGTTGACAACTCGATTGGCTCCTATAATTCACCCCTCCACTTT,CASSVDNSIGSYNSPLHF
TRBV5-6,TRBD1,15,-,TRBJ2-3,TGTGCCAGCAGCTCAACAGGGGACCTCACAGATACGCAGTATTTT,CASSSTGDLTDTQYF
TRBV9,-,15,-,TRBJ2-5,TGTGCCAGCAGCGTAATGAGCTCTAAGGGGGAGACCCAGTACTTC,CASSVMSSKGETQYF
TRBV9,TRBD2,15,-,TRBJ2-1,TGTGCCAGCAGCGCGAGCGGGAGCCCCTACAATGAGCAGTTCTTC,CASSASGSPYNEQFF
TRBV28,TRBD2,13,-,TRBJ2-5,TGTGCCAGCGGGTTAGCGGGTCAAGAGACCCAGTACTTC,CASGLAGQETQYF